The 21 T cell receptor beta chains below all came from one sample that was sequenced in a study of OX40 agonist ivuxolimab in advanced cancers. Assay: immunoSEQ multiplex PCR; the TCRdb copy retains only in-frame clones and omits some. The data contain roughly 76,000 clones, approximately 84% of them singletons. The sample consisted of CD4+ or CD8+ T cells sorted from blood, taken in a trial of the OX40 agonist ivuxolimab. The receptor source for this set is an adult with an advanced solid tumor such as melanoma, head and neck, liver or kidney cancer.

The J gene is TRBJ1-6, the V gene TRBV7-9, with D maybe TRBD1 (6 bases). CDR1 is SEHNR, CDR2 FQNEAQ, per germline (reference sequence). This CDR3 has 14 residues. Trimming shortened V by 7 bases and J by 10 bases, and 17 bases separated the two germline ends. CDR3 bases: TGTGCCAGCACCCTGGGGGGGCGCGGGTCACCCCTCCACTTT. Protein: CASTLGGRGSPLHF.

The chain employs TRBV4-3 and TRBJ1-5; 10 bases are a match to TRBD1. Germline loops: CDR1 LGHNA, CDR2 YSLEER. V lost 6 bases, J lost 4 bases, and 3 bases stayed unmatched. The CDR3 spans 14 residues. DNA of the CDR3: TGCGCCAGCAGTATGGACAGGGGGAATCAGCCCCAGCATTTT. Protein: CASSMDRGNQPQHF.

V is TRBV15 and J is TRBJ2-3; 10 positions agree with TRBD2. Per the germline V gene, CDR1 is LNHNV and CDR2 is YYDKDF (reference sequence). The CDR3 sequence is 17 residues long. V dropped 0 bases and J dropped 13; count of bases not matched to a gene: 16. The CDR3 spells CATSRDYIAGGLVEKYF. Written as DNA, the CDR3 is TGTGCCACCAGCAGAGATTACATAGCGGGGGGCCTGGTGGAAAAGTATTTT.

The CDR3 spells CASSQAPLTARSGNTIYF. The CDR3 DNA reads TGCGCCAGCAGCCAAGCCCCACTGACAGCTCGCTCTGGAAACACCATATATTTT. The J gene is TRBJ1-3, the V gene TRBV4-1; possibly TRBD1 for D (5 bases). The germline V and J ends were trimmed by 1 base and 0 bases, with 16 bases remaining between them. The V gene's germline CDR1 is MGHRA and CDR2 YSYEKL. The CDR3 runs to 18 residues.

The chain employs TRBV11-2 and TRBJ2-5, with TRBD2 matching over 8 bases. The CDR3 has 14 amino acids. Germline V gene sequence: CDR1 SGHAT, CDR2 FQNNGV. Trimming took 6 bases from V and 5 from J; bases not matched to a gene: 8. Written as DNA, the CDR3 is TGTGCCAGCAGGGGCACTAGCGGAGGGGAGACCCAGTACTTC. The encoded protein is CASRGTSGGETQYF.

This sequence joins TRBV9 and TRBJ2-3; the match to TRBD2 covers 7 bases. V dropped 0 bases and J dropped 7; count of bases not matched to a gene: 5. Germline CDR1 SGDLS, CDR2 YYNGEE. This CDR3 has 14 amino acids. CDR3 bases: TGTGCCAGCAGCGTAGTGGCGGGAGAAAATACGCAGTATTTT. Encoded protein: CASSVVAGENTQYF.

This clone was picked up a small number of times. V and J are TRBV29-1 and TRBJ1-1; D not resolved. The germline V and J ends were trimmed by 6 bases and 2 bases, with 16 bases remaining between them. CDR3 length: 14 residues. Per germline, CDR1 SQVTM and CDR2 ANQGSEA. CDR3 amino acids: CSVLAVGGNTEAFF. In nucleotides, the CDR3 is TGCAGCGTGTTGGCGGTGGGCGGAAACACTGAAGCTTTCTTT. Combining the CDR3 with reference TRBV29-1 and TRBJ1-1 gives the whole variable domain SAVISQKPSRDICQRGTSLTIQCQVDSQVTMMFWYRQQPGQSLTLIATANQGSEATYESGFVIDKFPISRPNLTFSTLTVSNMSPEDSSIYLCSVLAVGGNTEAFFGQGTRLTVV.

The chain combines TRBV6-1 with TRBJ2-1; no firm D call. The CDR3 has 13 residues. V was shortened by 2 bases and J by 9 bases, with 11 bases between the two germline ends. Germline assignment: CDR1 MNHNS and CDR2 SASEGT. The CDR3 loop is CASSEILAFEQFF. Here the CDR3 DNA reads TGTGCCAGCAGTGAAATTTTGGCTTTTGAGCAGTTCTTC.

The chain recombines TRBV7-2 with TRBJ2-3, with 12 positions matching TRBD1. J was trimmed by 0 bases and V by 5 bases; bases with no gene match: 6. CDR1 is SGHTA and CDR2 is FQGNSA in the germline V gene. This CDR3 has 17 amino acids. CDR3 DNA: TGTGCCAGCAGCCAGATAGGGACAGGGGGCAGCACAGATACGCAGTATTTT. Protein sequence: CASSQIGTGGSTDTQYF.

This clone was seen a single time. The J gene is TRBJ2-2, the V gene TRBV6-1, with 7 bases aligning to TRBD1. J was trimmed by 3 bases and V by 3 bases; bases with no gene match: 1. The CDR3 contains 14 residues. CDR1 is MNHNS, CDR2 SASEGT, per germline. The chain's CDR3 is CASSDQGDTGELFF. CDR3 bases: TGTGCCAGCAGTGACCAGGGGGACACCGGGGAGCTGTTTTTT.

The CDR3 is CASSFLRGEAFF. The CDR3 bases are TGTGCCAGCAGCTTTCTTAGGGGTGAAGCTTTCTTT. This chain connects TRBV7-2 to TRBJ1-1; perhaps TRBD1 as D (5 bases). Deletions cut 3 bases from V and 7 bases from J, with 9 bases between. Germline-derived CDR1 and CDR2 are SGHTA and FQGNSA. There are 12 residues in the CDR3.

V gene TRBV5-1 combines with J gene TRBJ2-5, with D possibly being TRBD1 (6 bases). The CDR3 contains 14 residues. Germline lookup yields CDR1 SGHRS and CDR2 YFSETQ. The V end lost 4 bases, the J end lost 3 bases, and 13 bases lay between the germline ends. This chain's CDR3 is CASSRITGKETQYF. The CDR3 bases are TGCGCCAGCAGCCGTATCACAGGGAAAGAGACCCAGTACTTC.

The chain has TRBV6-5 and TRBJ1-1, with TRBD1 identical over 7 bases. CDR1 and CDR2 (germline): MNHEY, SVGAGI. The CDR3 covers 15 residues. Losses at the gene ends were 2 bases for V and 3 bases for J; bases not matched to a gene: 6. CDR3 region: CASSYPGQIDTEAFF. The CDR3, as DNA: TGTGCCAGCAGTTACCCGGGACAGATCGACACTGAAGCTTTCTTT.

The chain links TRBV10-3 to TRBJ1-1; D call uncertain. Germline V gene data show CDR1 as ENHRY and CDR2 as SYGVKD. V lost 0 bases and J 4 bases, leaving 9 bases between the germline ends. The CDR3 has 14 amino acids. CDR3 coding DNA: TGTGCCATCAGTGAGTCGCAGAGTGGCACTGAAGCTTTCTTT. Protein product: CAISESQSGTEAFF.

V and J are TRBV6-6 and TRBJ1-5, with 8 nucleotides matching TRBD1. J was trimmed by 0 bases and V by 7 bases; bases with no gene match: 5. The CDR3 consists of 15 residues. Germline V gene sequence: CDR1 MNHNY, CDR2 SVGAGI (reference sequence). The CDR3 nucleotides read TGTGCCAGCACTTCCGACAGGGGTAGCAATCAGCCCCAGCATTTT. Translation gives CASTSDRGSNQPQHF.

This sequence joins TRBV4-1 and TRBJ2-3, with 11 bases matching TRBD2. The germline V gene encodes CDR1 MGHRA and CDR2 YSYEKL. Trimming cost V 3 bases and J 1 base; bases outside gene matches: 18. This CDR3 region has 21 residues. The CDR3 here is CASSHPVRGASGRWGTDTQYF. The CDR3 bases are TGCGCCAGCAGCCACCCAGTAAGGGGGGCTAGCGGGAGGTGGGGCACAGATACGCAGTATTTT.

The V gene is TRBV29-1, the J gene TRBJ1-1; D is unclear. The CDR3 has 15 amino acids. Germline lookup yields CDR1 SQVTM and CDR2 ANQGSEA. V shed 6 bases and J shed 0 bases, with 17 bases lying between them. The CDR3 DNA is TGCAGCGTCGAAACCAAAGGAAGGTTGAACACTGAAGCTTTCTTT. Its protein product is CSVETKGRLNTEAFF.

In its sample, this clone was seen once. The chain recombines TRBV7-9 with TRBJ2-6, with D possibly being TRBD1 or TRBD2 (5 bases each). The CDR3 is 15 amino acids. Per germline, CDR1 SEHNR and CDR2 FQNEAQ (reference sequence). The V gene lost 2 bases and the J gene lost 2 bases, with 7 bases spanning the gap. The CDR3 sequence is CASSLRGAGANVLTF. CDR3 DNA: TGTGCCAGCAGCTTACGAGGGGCTGGGGCCAACGTCCTGACTTTC.

This chain's CDR3 is CASSIDYGYTF. In DNA, the CDR3 is TGTGCCAGTAGTATCGACTATGGCTACACCTTC. The J gene is TRBJ1-2, the V gene TRBV19; D ambiguous. The length of the CDR3 is 11 residues. Trimming removed 3 bases at V and 3 bases at J, with 2 bases between. Germline CDR1 LNHDA, CDR2 SQIVND (reference sequence).

The chain is built from TRBV7-9 and TRBJ2-5, with TRBD1 matching over 8 bases. V lost 3 bases and J lost 4; bases outside the gene matches: 7. Germline assignment: CDR1 SEHNR and CDR2 FQNEAQ (reference sequence). The CDR3 totals 15 residues. CDR3 amino acids: CASSLGPTGAETQYF. CDR3 DNA sequence: TGTGCCAGCAGCTTGGGTCCGACAGGGGCAGAGACCCAGTACTTC.

V gene TRBV7-2 combines with J gene TRBJ1-4, with 7 bases fitting TRBD1. The CDR3 is 14 residues long. Germline V gives CDR1 SGHTA, CDR2 FQGNSA. V lost 5 bases, J lost 4 bases, and 4 bases stayed unmatched. This CDR3 reads CASSRDRSNEKLFF. CDR3 sequence (DNA): TGTGCCAGCAGCCGGGACAGAAGTAATGAAAAACTGTTTTTT.